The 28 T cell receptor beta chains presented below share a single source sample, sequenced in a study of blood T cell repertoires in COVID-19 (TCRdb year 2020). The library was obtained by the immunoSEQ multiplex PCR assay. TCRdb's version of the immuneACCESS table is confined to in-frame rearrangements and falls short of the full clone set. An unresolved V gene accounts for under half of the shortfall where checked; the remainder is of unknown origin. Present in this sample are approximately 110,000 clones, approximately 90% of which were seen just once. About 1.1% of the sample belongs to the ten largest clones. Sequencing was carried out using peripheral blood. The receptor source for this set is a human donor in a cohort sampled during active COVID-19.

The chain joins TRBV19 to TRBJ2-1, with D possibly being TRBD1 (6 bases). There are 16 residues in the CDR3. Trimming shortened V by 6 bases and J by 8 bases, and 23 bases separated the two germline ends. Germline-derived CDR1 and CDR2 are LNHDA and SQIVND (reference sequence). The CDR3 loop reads CASSSFKGGVGDEQFF. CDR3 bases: TGTGCCAGTAGCTCCTTCAAAGGGGGAGTGGGGGATGAGCAGTTCTTC.

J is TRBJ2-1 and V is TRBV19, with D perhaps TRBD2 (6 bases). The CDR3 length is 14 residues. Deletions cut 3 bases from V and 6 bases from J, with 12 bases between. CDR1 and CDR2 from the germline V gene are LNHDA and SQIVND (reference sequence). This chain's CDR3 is CASSIAGPANEQFF. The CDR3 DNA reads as TGTGCCAGTAGTATTGCGGGACCGGCCAATGAGCAGTTCTTC.

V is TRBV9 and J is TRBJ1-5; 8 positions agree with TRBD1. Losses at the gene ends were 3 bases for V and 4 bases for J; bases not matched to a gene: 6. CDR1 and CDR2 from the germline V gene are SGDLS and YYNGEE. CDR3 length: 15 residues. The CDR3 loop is CASSAGTGTNQPQHF. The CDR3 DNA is TGTGCCAGCAGCGCCGGGACAGGTACGAATCAGCCCCAGCATTTT. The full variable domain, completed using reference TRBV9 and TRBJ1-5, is DSGVTQTPKHLITATGQRVTLRCSPRSGDLSVYWYQQSLDQGLQFLIQYYNGEERAKGNILERFSAQQFPDLHSELNLSSLELGDSALYFCASSAGTGTNQPQHFGDGTRLSIL.

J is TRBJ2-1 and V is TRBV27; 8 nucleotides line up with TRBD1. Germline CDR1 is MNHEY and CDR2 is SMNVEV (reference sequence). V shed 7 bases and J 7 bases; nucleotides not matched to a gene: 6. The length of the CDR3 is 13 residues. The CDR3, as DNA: TGTGCCAGCACCCCGACAGGGGTTAATGAGCAGTTCTTC. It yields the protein CASTPTGVNEQFF.

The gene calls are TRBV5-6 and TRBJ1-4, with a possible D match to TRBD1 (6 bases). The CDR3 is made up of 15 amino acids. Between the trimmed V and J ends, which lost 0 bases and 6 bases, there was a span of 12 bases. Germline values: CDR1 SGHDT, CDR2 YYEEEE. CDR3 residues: CASSLVGGADEKLFF. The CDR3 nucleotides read TGTGCCAGCAGCTTGGTAGGGGGGGCCGATGAAAAACTGTTTTTT.

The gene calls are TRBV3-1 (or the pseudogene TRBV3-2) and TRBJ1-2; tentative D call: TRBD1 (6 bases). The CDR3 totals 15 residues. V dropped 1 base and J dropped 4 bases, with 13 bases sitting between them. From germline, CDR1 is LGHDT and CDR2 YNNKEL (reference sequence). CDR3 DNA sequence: TGTGCCAGCAGCCAAGCGGACAGTACTTTCTATGGCTACACCTTC. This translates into CASSQADSTFYGYTF.

This CDR3 is CASTERRATEAFF. The CDR3 coding sequence is TGTGCCAGCACCGAGCGCAGGGCCACTGAAGCTTTCTTT. The chain links TRBV2 to TRBJ1-1, with D perhaps TRBD1 (5 bases). Per the germline V gene, CDR1 is SNHLY and CDR2 is FYNNEI. The CDR3 runs to 13 residues. The V gene lost 7 bases and the J gene lost 4 bases, with 13 bases spanning the gap.

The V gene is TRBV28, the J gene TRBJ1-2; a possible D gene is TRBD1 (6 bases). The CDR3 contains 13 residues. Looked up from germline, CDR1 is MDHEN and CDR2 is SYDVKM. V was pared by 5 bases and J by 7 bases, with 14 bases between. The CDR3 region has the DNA TGTGCCAGCAGTCGTGGACAGAGGAGTGGCTACACCTTC. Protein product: CASSRGQRSGYTF.

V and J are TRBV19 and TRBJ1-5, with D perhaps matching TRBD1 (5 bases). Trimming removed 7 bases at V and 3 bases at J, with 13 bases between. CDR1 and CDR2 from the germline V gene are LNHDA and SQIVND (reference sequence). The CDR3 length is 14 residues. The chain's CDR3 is CASTRGLTNQPQHF. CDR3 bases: TGTGCCAGTACCCGGGGACTGACCAATCAGCCCCAGCATTTT.

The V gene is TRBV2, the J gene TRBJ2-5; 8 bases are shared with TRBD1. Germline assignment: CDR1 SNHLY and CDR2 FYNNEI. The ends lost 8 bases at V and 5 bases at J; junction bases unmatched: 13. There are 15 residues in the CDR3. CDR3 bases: TGTGCCAGCCGCCCCCAGGGGGCCCCCCGGGAGACCCAGTACTTC. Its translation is CASRPQGAPRETQYF.

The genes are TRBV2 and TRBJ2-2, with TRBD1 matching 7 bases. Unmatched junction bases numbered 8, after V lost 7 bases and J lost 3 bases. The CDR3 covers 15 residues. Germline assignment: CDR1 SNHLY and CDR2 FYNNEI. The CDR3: CASNPQGTYTGELFF. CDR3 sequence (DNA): TGTGCCAGCAACCCACAGGGGACCTACACCGGGGAGCTGTTTTTT. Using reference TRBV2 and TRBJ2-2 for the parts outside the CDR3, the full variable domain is EPEVTQTPSHQVTQMGQEVILRCVPISNHLYFYWYRQILGQKVEFLVSFYNNEISEKSEIFDDQFSVERPDGSNFTLKIRSTKLEDSAMYFCASNPQGTYTGELFFGEGSRLTVL.

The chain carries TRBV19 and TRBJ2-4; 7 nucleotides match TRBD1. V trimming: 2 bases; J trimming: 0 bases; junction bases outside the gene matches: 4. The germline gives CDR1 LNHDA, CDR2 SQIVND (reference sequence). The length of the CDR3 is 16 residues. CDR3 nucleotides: TGTGCCAGTAGTATATATGGGACAGCAGCCAAAAACATTCAGTACTTC. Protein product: CASSIYGTAAKNIQYF.

The CDR3 region is CASTSRGGTIYF. The CDR3, as DNA: TGTGCCAGCACCTCGCGAGGAGGCACCATATATTTT. The chain combines TRBV6-5 with TRBJ1-3; D unclear. The CDR3 extends over 12 amino acids. Germline assignment: CDR1 MNHEY and CDR2 SVGAGI. V lost 7 bases, J lost 9 bases, and 13 bases lay in between.

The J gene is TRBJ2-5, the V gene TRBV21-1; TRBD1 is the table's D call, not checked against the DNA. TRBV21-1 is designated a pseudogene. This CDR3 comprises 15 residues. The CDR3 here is CASSPARTAQETQYF. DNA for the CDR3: TGTGCCAGCAGCCCGGCCCGGACAGCTCAAGAGACCCAGTACTTC.

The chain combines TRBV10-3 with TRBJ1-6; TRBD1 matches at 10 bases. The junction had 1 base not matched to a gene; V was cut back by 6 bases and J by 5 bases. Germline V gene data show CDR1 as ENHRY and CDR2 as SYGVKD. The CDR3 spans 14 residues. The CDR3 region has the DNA TGTGCCATCAGCGGACAGGGGGATAATTCACCCCTCCACTTT. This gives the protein CAISGQGDNSPLHF.

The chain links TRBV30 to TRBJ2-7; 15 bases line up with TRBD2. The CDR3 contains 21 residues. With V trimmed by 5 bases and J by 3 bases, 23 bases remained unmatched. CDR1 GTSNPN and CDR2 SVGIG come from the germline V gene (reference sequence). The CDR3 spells CAWEVERLGTSGRRRIYEQYF. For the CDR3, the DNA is TGTGCCTGGGAGGTCGAGCGCTTAGGGACTAGCGGGAGGCGGCGTATCTACGAGCAGTACTTC.

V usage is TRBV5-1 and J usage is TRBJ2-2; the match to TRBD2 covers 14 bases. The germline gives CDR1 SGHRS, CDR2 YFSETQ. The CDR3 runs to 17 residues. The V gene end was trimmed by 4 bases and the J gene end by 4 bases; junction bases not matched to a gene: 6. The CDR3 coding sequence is TGCGCCAGCAGCCTCGGACTAGCGGGGGGAGGCACCGGGGAGCTGTTTTTT. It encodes CASSLGLAGGGTGELFF. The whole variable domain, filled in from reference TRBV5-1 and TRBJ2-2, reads KAGVTQTPRYLIKTRGQQVTLSCSPISGHRSVSWYQQTPGQGLQFLFEYFSETQRNKGNFPGRFSGRQFSNSRSEMNVSTLELGDSALYLCASSLGLAGGGTGELFFGEGSRLTVL.

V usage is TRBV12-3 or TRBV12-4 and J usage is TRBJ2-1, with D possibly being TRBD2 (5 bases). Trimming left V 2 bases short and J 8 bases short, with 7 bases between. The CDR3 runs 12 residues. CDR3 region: CASSLSRDEQFF. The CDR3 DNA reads TGTGCCAGCAGTTTATCGCGGGATGAGCAGTTCTTC.

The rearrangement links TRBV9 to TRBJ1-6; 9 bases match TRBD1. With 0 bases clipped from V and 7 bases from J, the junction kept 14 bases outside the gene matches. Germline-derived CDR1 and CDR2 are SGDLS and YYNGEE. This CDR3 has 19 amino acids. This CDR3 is CASSVDDGGTGTGNSPLHF. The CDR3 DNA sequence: TGTGCCAGCAGCGTAGATGACGGAGGGACAGGGACGGGAAATTCACCCCTCCACTTT.

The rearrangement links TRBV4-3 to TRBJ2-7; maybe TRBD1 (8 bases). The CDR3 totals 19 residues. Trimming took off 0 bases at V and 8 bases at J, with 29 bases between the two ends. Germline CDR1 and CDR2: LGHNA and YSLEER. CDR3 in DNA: TGCGCCAGCAGCCAAGAACTAATCGCCGGCGGACAGGGAGGGGGAAAGCAGTACTTC. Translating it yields CASSQELIAGGQGGGKQYF.

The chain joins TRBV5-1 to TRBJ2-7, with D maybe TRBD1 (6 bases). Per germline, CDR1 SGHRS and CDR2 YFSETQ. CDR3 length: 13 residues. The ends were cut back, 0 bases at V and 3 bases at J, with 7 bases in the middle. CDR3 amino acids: CASSLGTVYEQYF. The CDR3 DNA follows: TGCGCCAGCAGCTTGGGGACAGTCTACGAGCAGTACTTC.

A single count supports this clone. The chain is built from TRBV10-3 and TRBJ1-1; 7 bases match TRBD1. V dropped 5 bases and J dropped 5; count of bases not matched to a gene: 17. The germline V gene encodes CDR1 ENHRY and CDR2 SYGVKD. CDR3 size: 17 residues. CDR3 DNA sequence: TGTGCCATCAGTCTAACGGGGACAGCCAGTTCAGTTACTGAAGCTTTCTTT. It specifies CAISLTGTASSVTEAFF.

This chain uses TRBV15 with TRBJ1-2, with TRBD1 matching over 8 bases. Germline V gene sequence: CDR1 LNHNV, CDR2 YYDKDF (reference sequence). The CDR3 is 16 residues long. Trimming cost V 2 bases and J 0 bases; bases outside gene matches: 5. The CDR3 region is CATSRSMTGANYGYTF. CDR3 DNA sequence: TGTGCCACCAGCAGATCGATGACAGGGGCTAACTATGGCTACACCTTC.

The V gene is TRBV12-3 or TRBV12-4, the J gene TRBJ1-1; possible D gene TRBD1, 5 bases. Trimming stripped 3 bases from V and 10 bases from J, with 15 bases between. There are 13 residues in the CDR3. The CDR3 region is CASSFIPEGRAFF. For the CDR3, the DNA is TGTGCCAGCAGTTTCATCCCGGAGGGGAGAGCTTTCTTT.

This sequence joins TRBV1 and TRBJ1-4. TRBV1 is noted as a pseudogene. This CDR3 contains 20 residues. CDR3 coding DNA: TGCACCAGCAGCCAAGATTCCCCCCCCCACTATAGTCCGACTAATGAAAAACTGTTTTTT. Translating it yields CTSSQDSPPHYSPTNEKLFF.

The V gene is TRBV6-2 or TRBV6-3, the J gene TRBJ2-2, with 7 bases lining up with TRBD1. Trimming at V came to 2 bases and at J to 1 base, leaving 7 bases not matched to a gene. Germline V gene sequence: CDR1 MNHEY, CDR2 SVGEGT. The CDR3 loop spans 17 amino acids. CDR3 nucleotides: TGTGCCAGCAGTTACCCAAGGGGGCGCGTGAACACCGGGGAGCTGTTTTTT. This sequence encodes CASSYPRGRVNTGELFF.

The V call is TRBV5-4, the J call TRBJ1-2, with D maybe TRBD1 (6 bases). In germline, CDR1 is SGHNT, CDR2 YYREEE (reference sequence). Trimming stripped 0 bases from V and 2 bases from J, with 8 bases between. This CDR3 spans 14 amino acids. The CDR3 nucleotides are TGTGCCAGCAGCTTGGACAGGGAAAACTATGGCTACACCTTC. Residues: CASSLDRENYGYTF. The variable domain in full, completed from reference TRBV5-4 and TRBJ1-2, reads ETGVTQSPTHLIKTRGQQVTLRCSSQSGHNTVSWYQQALGQGPQFIFQYYREEENGRGNFPPRFSGLQFPNYSSELNVNALELDDSALYLCASSLDRENYGYTFGSGTRLTVV.

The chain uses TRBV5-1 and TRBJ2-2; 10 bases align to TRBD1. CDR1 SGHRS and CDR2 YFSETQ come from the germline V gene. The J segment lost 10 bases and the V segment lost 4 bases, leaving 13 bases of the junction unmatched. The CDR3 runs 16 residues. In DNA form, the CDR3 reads TGCGCCAGCAGCCCAGGACAGGGGGTTGTATCGGAGGAGCTGTTTTTT. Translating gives CASSPGQGVVSEELFF.